This TCR beta chain was identified during a study of blood T cells in healthy people across ages. Study findings and constraints: PBMCs went unsorted, and a conclusive naive versus antigen-experienced comparison was therefore prevented. The fall in TCR beta diversity per million T cells was roughly linear with age.

Alongside a J-beta primer mix, a sample-barcoded 5' primer served in a second PCR lasting about 7 to 11 cycles. MiXCR, run by TCRdb on the 5' RACE reads, gives a single entry per CDR3 protein. The table records 650,000 to 1,000,000 distinct CDR3 sequences, 35% to 50% of them present only once. For this clonotype: Its specificity is not known.

Germline V lookup: CDR1 SQVTM, CDR2 ANQGSEA. Trimming removed 6 bases from V and 0 bases from J, with 9 bases in between. The CDR3 spans 13 residues. Sequencing input: blood. The clonotype was recovered from a man older than 75 in good health. This chain connects TRBV29-1 to TRBJ2-1; D might be TRBD1 (5 bases). CDR3 residues: CSVRQSSYNEQFF. The CDR3 DNA follows: TGCAGCGTCCGACAGAGCTCCTACAATGAGCAGTTCTTC.